These T cell receptor beta chains were read from a single sample in a study of synovial regulatory T cells in juvenile arthritis. Using immunoSEQ multiplex PCR, the repertoire was profiled, and TCRdb retains in-frame clones only, with some absent. In all, the sample yields 10,000 or so clones. The specimen was Treg cells from blood. The receptors originated from a donor aged 2-35 years with juvenile idiopathic arthritis. CDR3s include the opening cysteine and the closing phenylalanine or tryptophan.

j_call	v_call	cdr3_aa
TRBJ1-1	TRBV10-3	CAIRPAGGISGTEAFF
TRBJ1-2	TRBV4-1	CASSQDPGGNGYTF
TRBJ1-2	TRBV18	CASSPVLGGYTF
TRBJ2-7	TRBV10-1	CASSEGGLADEQYF
TRBJ2-4	TRBV4-1	CASSQDNGRLNIQYF
TRBJ2-1	TRBV20-1	CSASARERVF
TRBJ1-1	TRBV27	CASSPGGLRGRAFF
TRBJ2-3	TRBV4-1	CASSQDPGGKLTDTQYF
TRBJ1-5	TRBV4-1	CASSHLGPGQPQHF
TRBJ2-2	TRBV5-1	CASSPGTARTNTGELFF
TRBJ2-5	TRBV20-1	CSARGQAQYF
TRBJ2-7	TRBV6-5	CATQRDRGAYEQYF
TRBJ1-1	TRBV5-5	CASRRSRGTEAFF
TRBJ1-2	TRBV7-2	CASSLGYLPSYTF
TRBJ2-2	TRBV10-3	CAINPSRGANTGELFF
TRBJ1-2	TRBV6-1	CAGSRVGYGYTF
TRBJ2-5	TRBV27	CASSLSYLFAGGAQYF
TRBJ2-4	TRBV4-1	CASSQAGRENIQYF
TRBJ2-2	TRBV11-2	CASSLQGRGNTGELFF
TRBJ1-6	TRBV9	CASSLGQGGSPLHF
TRBJ1-1	TRBV27	CASSPRGQGKKNTEAFF
TRBJ1-1	TRBV7-8	CASSLALGGSTEAFF
TRBJ1-5	TRBV10-3	CATSSWIRQGGQPQHF
TRBJ2-2	TRBV10-1	CATSSLNNTGELFF
TRBJ1-1	TRBV6-1	CASTKGGTEAFF
TRBJ2-3	TRBV7-8	CASSSHSGQATDTQYF
TRBJ2-1	TRBV7-8	CASSFPTGGRSSYNEQFF
TRBJ1-2	TRBV9	CASSLHLNYGYTF
TRBJ2-7	TRBV11-2	CASSLVPGPRGYEQYF